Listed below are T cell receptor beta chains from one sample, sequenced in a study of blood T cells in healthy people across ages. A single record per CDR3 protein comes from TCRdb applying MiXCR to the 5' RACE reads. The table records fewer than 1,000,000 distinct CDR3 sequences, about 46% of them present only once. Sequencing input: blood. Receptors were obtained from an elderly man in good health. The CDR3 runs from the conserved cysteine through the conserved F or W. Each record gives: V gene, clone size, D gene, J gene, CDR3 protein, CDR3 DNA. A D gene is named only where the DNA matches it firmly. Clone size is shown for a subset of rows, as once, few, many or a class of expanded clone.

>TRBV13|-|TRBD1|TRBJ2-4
CASSLGRTGGLREQYF
TGTGCCAGCAGCCTGGGAAGGACAGGGGGCTTGAGGGAGCAGTACTTC
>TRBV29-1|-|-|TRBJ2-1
CGVEDQWKSNEQFF
TGCGGCGTTGAAGATCAGTGGAAGAGCAATGAGCAGTTCTTC
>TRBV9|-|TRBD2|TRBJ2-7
CASSILGGGSYNEQYF
TGTGCCAGCAGCATACTTGGGGGGGGTTCCTACAATGAGCAGTACTTC
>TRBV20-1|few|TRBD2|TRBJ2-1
CSARDILGLAGGRYNEQFF
TGCAGTGCTAGAGATATCCTCGGACTAGCGGGAGGGCGCTACAATGAGCAGTTCTTC
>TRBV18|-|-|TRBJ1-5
CASSPPGIEPQHF
TGTGCCAGCTCACCACCAGGTATTGAGCCCCAGCATTTT
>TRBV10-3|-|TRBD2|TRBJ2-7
CAIGSTSGYSYEQYF
TGTGCCATCGGATCGACTAGCGGATACTCCTACGAGCAGTACTTC
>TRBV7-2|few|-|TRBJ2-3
CASSLGWGADTQYF
TGTGCCAGCAGCTTAGGATGGGGGGCAGATACGCAGTATTTT
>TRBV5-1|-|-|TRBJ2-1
CASSLGEGRGNNEQFF
TGCGCCAGCAGCTTGGGTGAGGGGCGCGGAAACAATGAGCAGTTCTTC
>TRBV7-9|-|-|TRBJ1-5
CASSRPSGSGFDQPQHF
TGTGCCAGCAGCCGTCCGTCGGGTTCTGGTTTCGATCAGCCCCAGCATTTT
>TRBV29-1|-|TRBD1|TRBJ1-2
CSAATGQLNYDYTF
TGCAGCGCGGCGACGGGACAGCTTAACTATGACTACACCTTC
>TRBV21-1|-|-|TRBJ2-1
CASSKEGEADNEQFF
TGTGCCAGCAGTAAAGAGGGGGAGGCTGACAATGAGCAGTTCTTC
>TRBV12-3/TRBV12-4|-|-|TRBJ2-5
CASSAGRNRETQYF
TGTGCCAGCAGCGCGGGACGGAATCGAGAGACCCAGTACTTC
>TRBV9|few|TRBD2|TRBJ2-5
CASSVGLAARYEQYF
TGTGCCAGCAGCGTCGGGCTAGCGGCAAGGTATGAGCAGTACTTC
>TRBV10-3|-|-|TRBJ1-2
CAISESGAGCGYTF
TGTGCCATCAGTGAGTCGGGGGCAGGGTGTGGCTACACCTTC
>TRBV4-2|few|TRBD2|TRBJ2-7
CASSQVGTSAPYEQYF
TGTGCCAGCAGCCAAGTGGGGACTAGCGCACCCTACGAGCAGTACTTC
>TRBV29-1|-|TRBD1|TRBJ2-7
CSVPGQSPSYEQYF
TGCAGCGTACCGGGACAGAGCCCTTCCTACGAGCAGTACTTC
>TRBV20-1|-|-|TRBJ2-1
CSARPPFSSNEQFF
TGCAGTGCTAGGCCCCCTTTCAGTTCCAATGAGCAGTTCTTC
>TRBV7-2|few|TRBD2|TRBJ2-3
CASSNLPGLVQDTQYF
TGTGCCAGCAGCAACCTCCCAGGACTAGTTCAAGATACGCAGTATTTT
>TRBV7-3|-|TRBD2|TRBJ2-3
CASSPLAGGGQDTQYF
TGTGCCAGCAGCCCCCTGGCGGGAGGTGGGCAAGATACGCAGTATTTT
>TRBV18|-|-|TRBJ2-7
CASSPLRRDLGSYEQYF
TGTGCCAGCTCACCACTCCGACGAGACCTAGGCTCCTACGAGCAGTACTTC
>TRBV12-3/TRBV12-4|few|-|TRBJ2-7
CASSLRQVYEQYF
TGTGCCAGCAGTTTGCGTCAGGTTTACGAGCAGTACTTC
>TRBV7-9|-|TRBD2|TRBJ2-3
CASSPSRAGDVNTQYF
TGTGCCAGCAGCCCTTCAAGGGCGGGAGATGTGAATACGCAGTATTTT
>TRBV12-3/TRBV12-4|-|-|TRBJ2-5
CASSLMTSGEFMGETQYF
TGTGCCAGCAGTTTAATGACCTCAGGGGAGTTTATGGGGGAGACCCAGTACTTC
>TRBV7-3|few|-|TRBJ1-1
CASSLNGGENTEAFF
TGTGCCAGCAGCTTAAACGGGGGTGAGAACACTGAAGCTTTCTTT
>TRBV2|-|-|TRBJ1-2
CASSEGRIELVGYTF
TGTGCCAGCAGTGAAGGCCGGATCGAGCTTGTGGGCTACACCTTC
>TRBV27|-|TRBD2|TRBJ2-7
CASSLYGTSGGTFNSYEQYF
TGTGCCAGCAGTTTATACGGGACTAGCGGGGGGACCTTCAACTCCTACGAGCAGTACTTC
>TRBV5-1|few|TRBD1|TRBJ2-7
CASSRATGGITYEQYF
TGCGCCAGCAGCAGGGCGACAGGGGGCATAACCTACGAGCAGTACTTC
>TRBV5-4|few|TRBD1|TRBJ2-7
CASSQNRGLNEQYF
TGTGCCAGCAGCCAGAACAGGGGGCTGAACGAGCAGTACTTC
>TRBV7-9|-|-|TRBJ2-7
CASSRGDSHEQYF
TGTGCCAGCAGCAGGGGGGACTCCCACGAGCAGTACTTC